This T cell receptor beta chain appears in the sequencing data of a study of blood T cell repertoires in COVID-19 (dated by TCRdb to about 2020). Looking at the study overall: Samples from collaborators originated in the United States, Italy and Spain and spanned both the acute and convalescent phases of COVID-19. The material from the prospective study consisted of cDNA or gDNA derived from T cells, B-cell-depleted T cells, or PBMCs. The dataset comprised deeply sampled blood TCRbeta repertoires from subjects exposed to, actively infected with, or recovered from COVID-19. A freely available public database, intended as a resource for researchers studying the immune response to SARS-CoV-2, is where the repertoires were released. Samples came from the ongoing ImmuneRACE study (first 160 participants) plus 1,254 subjects from 6 global collaborators. A de-identified subject ID, COVID-19 status, age in years and sex were almost always included in the sample metadata. HLA class I and class II types, where available, came from metadata supplied by the sample provider rather than from assay-based typing.

Each collaborating institution followed its own protocols to collect whole blood in K2EDTA tubes. For TCRbeta analysis, collaborators shipped samples in one of three forms: frozen whole blood, isolated PBMCs, or DNA extracted from either of those sample types. This clone is termed medium-sized (0.01 to 0.1%). Its antigen is not yet known. The sample holds no much larger clone one base away, and base qualities are not on file. The trim is 2 bases for V and 3 bases for J, with a gap of 11 bases between the germline ends. The germline V gene encodes CDR1 SGHRS and CDR2 YFSETQ. The CDR3, cysteine through phenylalanine, is 14 amino acids long. Only the CDR3 DNA is retained, 42 bases long and in frame from the first base. The immunoSEQ Assay, a bias-controlled multiplex PCR, was used to amplify TCRbeta CDR3 regions from genomic DNA. As for the original processing: Nucleated cell counts per sample were estimated from amplification of reference gene primers within the assay. To quantify the absolute abundance of each unique TCRbeta CDR3 rearrangement, sequence reads were collapsed and filtered. For each sample, productive Simpson clonality was calculated as the square root of Simpson's diversity index across productive rearrangements. TCRdb obtained this table from immuneACCESS and retained in-frame rearrangements with V and J assigned. These tables miss some clones; where compared with another copy, unresolved V genes account for less than half of the shortfall, and the remainder is unexplained. V, J and clone size are those of that table, while D and trimming were read from the DNA. The sample contains more than 60,000 clones, about nine tenths of them found a single time. About a fifth of the sample is in the top ten clones.

Broad study findings and their caveats: The amount of clinical and demographic metadata varied by source and participant and was provided uncurated.

The receptor comes from a woman in her forties or fifties with active or convalescent COVID-19. The chain is made from TRBV5-1 and TRBJ2-5; tentative D gene TRBD2, with 5 bases matching. Sequencing was done on a sample of peripheral blood. The DNA sequence is TGCGCCAGCAGCTTCGGACTCAACGAAGAGACCCAGTACTTC. It specifies CASSFGLNEETQYF.